This T cell receptor (beta chain) is from a study of draining lymph node invasion in breast cancer (dated by TCRdb to the early 2020s). For the wider study: Nodal metastasis was diagnosed by histology and cytokeratin immunohistochemistry and confirmed by EpCAM/CD45 flow cytometry. In a separate targeted assay, bulk TCR-beta CDR3 sequencing compared sorted memory regulatory T cells and memory conventional CD4 T cells across breast cancer tissues. From every patient, the primary tumor plus matched non-invaded and tumor-invaded tumor-draining lymph nodes were collected, and both Treg and Tconv subsets were profiled. The separate targeted TCR sequencing included lymph nodes from five patients, and primary tumors were also sequenced for three of those five patients. Study-wide conclusions, independent of this receptor: Tracking of the top-100 tumor clones could be carried out in just a couple of patients. According to the targeted TCR-seq data, Tregs appeared to be more clonally expanded than Tconvs in every tissue, and both subsets had lower diversity in tumor than in lymph nodes. TCRs shared between the Treg and Tconv subsets were viewed as suggestive of, but not proof of, a common clonal origin. Some of the top 100 tumor clones were detected in invaded and non-invaded nodes, suggesting recirculation between tumor and draining nodes. Per tissue, roughly 12-25% of Treg TCRs were found to be shared with Tconvs, and this sharing was interpreted as suggesting peripheral Treg induction. The data could not resolve whether Treg conversion took place in a given organ or whether converted Tregs recirculated between nodes and tumor.

Libraries came from bulk RNA-seq. Data came from an Illumina HiSeq 2500. Per the source publication's procedure: For the separate targeted TCR-seq dataset, MiXCR version 2.1.5 with default parameters extracted and quantified CDR3 sequences from raw reads. Each TCR-beta clone in the separate targeted TCR-seq dataset was defined by the V gene, J gene and CDR3 sequence taken together. The separate targeted TCR-seq dataset was filtered by first dropping clones with fewer than three counts and then keeping only the 90% most strongly expressed clones in each sample. For each tissue in the separate targeted TCR-seq dataset, Treg-Tconv overlap was calculated by dividing the number of shared clones by the total number of Treg clones and multiplying by 100. Starting from the raw public reads, TCRdb applied fastp trimming at Q25, assembled clones with MiXCR and retained in-frame beta chains. Each record represents a unique CDR3 protein, reported with the most common genes and DNA among its rows. V and J calls and clone size were set by TCRdb, not the authors. This sample holds about 2,900 distinct CDR3 sequences; more than 70% were observed only once. The biggest ten clones account for 9.7% of the sample.

From its cysteine to its phenylalanine, the CDR3 spans 14 amino acids. Of the read, only the CDR3 DNA is kept; its 42 bases are in frame from base 1. CDR1 MDHEN and CDR2 SYDVKM were looked up in the germline V gene. The junction shows trimming of 7 bases on V and 5 bases on J, and the gene matches do not reach 4 bases of it. On this clonotype itself: It has no known antigen specificity. Per-base quality was not reported, and no clone a single base away is much larger than it.

For memory conventional CD4 T cells, the sort was based on CD4+ CD45RA- CD25- cells. Tumor-draining lymph nodes were classified as non-invaded or invaded according to the absence or presence of metastatic tumor cells. T cells were pre-enriched with a Miltenyi Pan T Cell isolation kit before staining and sorting. Immunohistochemistry for estrogen receptor, progesterone receptor, HER2 and Ki-67 was used to characterize primary tumors. Fresh surgical tissue was processed within a few hours after surgery by being cut into small fragments. The tissue fragments were digested enzymatically for more than 15 minutes with Liberase TL plus DNase and were then passed through a 40-micrometer strainer. After DAPI live/dead staining, sorting was performed on a BD FACS Aria II with about 97-99% purity. The sorted cells were lysed in TCL buffer, and a Norgen Single Cell RNA purification kit, including DNase treatment, was used to purify the RNA.

The sequencing input was sorted memory CD4+ effector T cells from a lymph node. The cell subset or site label, read with the paper, signifies: CD45RA-negative sorted CD4+ T cells (memory Tconv or effector/memory Treg). The V and J genes are TRBV28 and TRBJ2-3; 12 bases in the junction line up with TRBD2. This clonotype originated in a female donor with luminal breast cancer. The CDR3 protein sequence reads: CASISGLAGDTQYF. The nucleotide sequence is TGTGCCAGCATATCGGGACTAGCGGGAGATACGCAGTATTTT.